Detailed here is one T cell receptor (beta chain). The CDR3 contains 14 residues. These data are taken from a study of blood T cell repertoires in COVID-19. Original data processing: Amplification of reference gene primers provided the estimated nucleated cell counts. The repertoire was sequenced with immunoSEQ multiplex PCR; TCRdb's copy has only in-frame clones and lacks some. V and J calls and clone size are given by that table; D and trimming were obtained from the DNA. The sample includes 300,000 or so clones, 75% to 90% of them seen just once. The chain uses TRBV21-1 and TRBJ1-5; the listed D gene, TRBD1, was not tested against the DNA. TRBV21-1 is noted as a pseudogene. This TCR came from a middle-aged woman with acute or convalescent COVID-19. What was sequenced was peripheral blood. The chain's CDR3 is CASSKGRGLQPQHF. CDR3 coding DNA: TGTGCCAGCAGCAAAGGCAGGGGGCTTCAGCCCCAGCATTTT.